This T cell receptor (beta chain) emerged from a study of blood T cell repertoires in COVID-19. Trimming pared 0 bases from V and 7 bases from J, leaving 15 bases between. Germline V gives CDR1 LNHNV, CDR2 YYDKDF (reference sequence). The CDR3 sequence is 15 residues long. Assay: immunoSEQ multiplex PCR; the TCRdb copy retains only in-frame clones and omits some. The sample has fewer than 200,000 clones, about 85% seen once; the top ten hold roughly 1.3%. Sequenced material: peripheral blood. This TCR was recovered from a man in his sixties who had recovered from COVID-19. The V call is TRBV15, the J call TRBJ1-1; TRBD1 might be the D (5 bases). CDR3 sequence: CATSRDAAGQVEAFF. In DNA, the CDR3 is TGTGCCACCAGCAGAGATGCTGCAGGGCAGGTTGAAGCTTTCTTT.